This TCR beta chain is from a study of cytotoxic CD8 clonotypes in ibrutinib-treated CLL. Germline assignment: CDR1 LNHNV and CDR2 YYDKDF (reference sequence). The CDR3 consists of 15 residues. Trimming cost V 6 bases and J 3 bases; bases outside gene matches: 9. The planned depth of sequencing spanned 1 in 200,000 to 1 in 1 million T cells. Assay used: immunoSEQ multiplex PCR; TCRdb lists only in-frame clones, some missing. This sample has about 25,000 clones, with around 74% found just once. The chain combines TRBV15 with TRBJ2-7; 9 bases line up with TRBD1. The sequence was obtained from a human donor with chronic lymphocytic leukemia. Here the sequenced sample was PBMCs, taken at disease progression, from a patient treated with ibrutinib. The DNA of the CDR3 is TGTGCCACCAGTGCTACAGGGGGCACTCTCTACGAGCAGTACTTC. Translated: CATSATGGTLYEQYF. Variable domain in full (rest from reference TRBV15 and TRBJ2-7): DAMVIQNPRYQVTQFGKPVTLSCSQTLNHNVMYWYQQKSSQAPKLLFHYYDKDFNNEADTPDNFQSRRPNTSFCFLDIRSPGLGDTAMYLCATSATGGTLYEQYFGPGTRLTVT.